This T cell receptor beta chain is drawn from a study of PD-L1 blockade in urothelial cancer. As for the study in general: In the patient group, about 90% of the roughly 29 were males with bladder-origin urothelial cancer. Study-level points and caveats: Where pretreatment blood TCR clonality fell below the median, better survival was predicted.

The data were produced by immunoSEQ multiplex PCR, yet TCRdb's version contains in-frame clones alone and is incomplete. The sample yields 83,000 or so clones, 75% to 90% seen once. About this clone itself: What it binds is unknown.

The CDR3 loop spans 17 amino acids. Trimming removed 1 base from V and 4 bases from J; junction bases left unmatched: 4. CDR1 GTSNPN and CDR2 SVGIG come from the germline V gene (reference sequence). As for time point: peripheral blood 6 weeks after treatment start. The rearrangement uses TRBV30 and TRBJ2-2, with 15 bases that match TRBD2. The sample was PBMCs, taken around atezolizumab (anti-PD-L1) treatment. This TCR derives from a man aged 70 or older with urothelial cancer. CDR3 in amino acids: CAWSGTSGRAVTGELFF. The CDR3 DNA follows: TGTGCCTGGAGTGGGACTAGCGGGAGGGCCGTCACCGGGGAGCTGTTTTTT.